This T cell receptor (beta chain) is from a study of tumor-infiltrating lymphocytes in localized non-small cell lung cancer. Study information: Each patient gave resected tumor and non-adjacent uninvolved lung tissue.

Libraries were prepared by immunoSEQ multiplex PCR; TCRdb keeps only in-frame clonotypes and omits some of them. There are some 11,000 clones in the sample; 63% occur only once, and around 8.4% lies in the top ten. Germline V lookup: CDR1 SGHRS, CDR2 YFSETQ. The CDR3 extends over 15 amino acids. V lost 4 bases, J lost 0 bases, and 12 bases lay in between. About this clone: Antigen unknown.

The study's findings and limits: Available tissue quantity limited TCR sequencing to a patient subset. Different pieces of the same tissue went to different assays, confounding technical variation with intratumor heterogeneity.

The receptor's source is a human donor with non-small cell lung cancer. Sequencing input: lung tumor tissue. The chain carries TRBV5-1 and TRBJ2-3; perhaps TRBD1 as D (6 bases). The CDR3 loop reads CASSSDRISTDTQYF. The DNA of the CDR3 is TGCGCCAGCAGCAGTGACAGGATCAGCACAGATACGCAGTATTTT.